The rows below give T cell receptor beta chains drawn from one sample of a study of shared clonotypes between healthy human individuals. Produced via immunoSEQ multiplex PCR; TCRdb's table is partial and in-frame only. The table has 2 million to 2.5 million clones, approximately 93% seen once; the top ten hold about 0.37%. Sequenced input: naive CD4+ T cells from PBMCs. These receptors were obtained from a man aged 18 to 35 in good health. Some clones in this sample may be carry-over from other donors' samples. CDR3s include the opening cysteine and the closing phenylalanine or tryptophan. Fields, in order: V gene, CDR3 protein.

V gene: TRBV18; CDR3 protein: CASSTTSGSFYEQYF
V gene: TRBV7-2; CDR3 protein: CASSLGVFEKLFF
V gene: TRBV28; CDR3 protein: CASSLGGAPLNTEAFF
V gene: TRBV7-1; CDR3 protein: CASSLQQGPEQYF
V gene: TRBV5-1; CDR3 protein: CASRGPDPVGIGTEAFF
V gene: TRBV29-1; CDR3 protein: CSVGRVRGETQYF
V gene: TRBV7-8; CDR3 protein: CASSLIYKNTEAFF
V gene: TRBV7-6; CDR3 protein: CASSPAGGTYEQYF
V gene: TRBV28; CDR3 protein: CASSPRDRGNTIYF
V gene: TRBV4-1; CDR3 protein: CASSQDGEPKETQYF
V gene: TRBV5-4; CDR3 protein: CASSHSGEADTQYF
V gene: TRBV5-5; CDR3 protein: CASSLEVSGVKQFF
V gene: TRBV28; CDR3 protein: CASSLMAQGVKTEAFF
V gene: TRBV5-8; CDR3 protein: CASSFLAGGRYYEQYF
V gene: TRBV28; CDR3 protein: CASSLWGQETQYF
V gene: TRBV5-1; CDR3 protein: CASSLEGLREPQHF
V gene: TRBV5-1; CDR3 protein: CASSLEGGWYGYTF
V gene: TRBV7-9; CDR3 protein: CASSSRGNTEAFF
V gene: TRBV7-8; CDR3 protein: CASSLAVPSNQPQHF
V gene: TRBV12-5; CDR3 protein: CASGADSSYEQYF
V gene: TRBV18; CDR3 protein: CASSPGLAEAYEQYF
V gene: TRBV19; CDR3 protein: CASRVQGAYNEQFF
V gene: TRBV10-3; CDR3 protein: CAISESNFKNTEAFF
V gene: TRBV7-2; CDR3 protein: CASSPTGGRINEQFF
V gene: TRBV18; CDR3 protein: CASSPTGGASYEQYF
V gene: TRBV7-2; CDR3 protein: CASSLTGGGSYNEQFF
V gene: TRBV5-4; CDR3 protein: CASSRTGSNYGYTF
V gene: TRBV18; CDR3 protein: CASSPPGRKNTEAFF
V gene: TRBV7-2; CDR3 protein: CASSLTGKGMVEAFF
V gene: TRBV2; CDR3 protein: CASSRGTASNQPQHF
V gene: TRBV7-9; CDR3 protein: CASSLQGGSNQPQHF
V gene: TRBV10-3; CDR3 protein: CAASSRGVDRYQETQYF
V gene: TRBV15; CDR3 protein: CATSRDPGPPSTQHF
V gene: TRBV27; CDR3 protein: CASSFLAGAYEQYF
V gene: TRBV30; CDR3 protein: CAWGARRTDTQYF
V gene: TRBV2; CDR3 protein: CASIPNVNTEAFF
V gene: TRBV6-5; CDR3 protein: CASSRPQETQYF
V gene: TRBV11-2; CDR3 protein: CASSLEGGTNQPQHF
V gene: TRBV4-1; CDR3 protein: CASSLAKGGDEQYF
V gene: TRBV7-9; CDR3 protein: CASSLDFTEAFF
V gene: TRBV28; CDR3 protein: CASREETVGNQPQHF
V gene: TRBV7-2; CDR3 protein: CASSLAPGGRNTIYF
V gene: TRBV28; CDR3 protein: CASTLLTIGGNQPQHF
V gene: TRBV7-8; CDR3 protein: CASSPGQGLDTQYF
V gene: TRBV18; CDR3 protein: CASSRRSGTDSNQPQHF
V gene: TRBV7-9; CDR3 protein: CASSSRGRYEQYF
V gene: TRBV7-2; CDR3 protein: CASSFGREDNEQFF
V gene: TRBV7-6; CDR3 protein: CASSLAGDAYEQYF
V gene: TRBV4-1; CDR3 protein: CASSHRDSRVSTNEKLFF